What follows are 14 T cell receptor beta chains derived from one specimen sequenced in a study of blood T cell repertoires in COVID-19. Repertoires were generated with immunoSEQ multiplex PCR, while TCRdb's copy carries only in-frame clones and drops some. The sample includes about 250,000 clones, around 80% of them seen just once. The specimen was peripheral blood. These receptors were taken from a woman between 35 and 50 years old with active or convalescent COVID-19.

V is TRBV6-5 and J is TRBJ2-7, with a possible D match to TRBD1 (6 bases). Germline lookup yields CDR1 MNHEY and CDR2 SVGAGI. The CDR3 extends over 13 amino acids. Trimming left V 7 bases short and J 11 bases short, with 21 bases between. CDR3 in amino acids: CASNKRDTVGKYF. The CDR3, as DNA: TGTGCCAGCAATAAACGGGACACGGTAGGGAAGTACTTC.

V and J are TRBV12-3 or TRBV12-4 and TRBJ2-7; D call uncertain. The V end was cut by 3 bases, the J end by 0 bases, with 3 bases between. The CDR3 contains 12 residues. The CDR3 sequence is CASSFHSYEQYF. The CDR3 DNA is TGTGCCAGCAGTTTCCACTCCTACGAGCAGTACTTC.

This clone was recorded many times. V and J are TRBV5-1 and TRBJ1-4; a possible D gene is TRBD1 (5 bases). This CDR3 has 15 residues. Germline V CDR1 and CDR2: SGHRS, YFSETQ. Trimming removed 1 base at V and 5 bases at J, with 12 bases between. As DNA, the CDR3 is TGCGCCAGCAGCTTGAGTGGGACTTCGAATGAAAAACTGTTTTTT. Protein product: CASSLSGTSNEKLFF.

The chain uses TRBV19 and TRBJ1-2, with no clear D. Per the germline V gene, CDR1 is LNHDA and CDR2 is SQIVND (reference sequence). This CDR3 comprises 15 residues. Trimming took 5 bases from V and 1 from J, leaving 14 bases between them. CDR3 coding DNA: TGTGCCAGTAGTTACACAGCCAACTTTAACTATGGCTACACCTTC. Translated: CASSYTANFNYGYTF.

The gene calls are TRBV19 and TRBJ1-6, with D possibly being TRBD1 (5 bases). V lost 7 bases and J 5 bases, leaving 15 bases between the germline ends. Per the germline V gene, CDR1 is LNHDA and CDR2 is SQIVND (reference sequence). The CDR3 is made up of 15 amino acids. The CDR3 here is CASTTGGADNSPLHF. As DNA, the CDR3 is TGTGCCAGTACCACGGGAGGGGCGGATAATTCACCCCTCCACTTT.

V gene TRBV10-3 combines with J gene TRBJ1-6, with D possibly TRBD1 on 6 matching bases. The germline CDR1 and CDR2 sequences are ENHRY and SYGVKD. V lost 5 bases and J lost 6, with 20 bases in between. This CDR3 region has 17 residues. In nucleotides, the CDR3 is TGTGCCATCAGTCAACAAGGGGGGGGGATAGGTAATTCACCCCTCCACTTT. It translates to CAISQQGGGIGNSPLHF.

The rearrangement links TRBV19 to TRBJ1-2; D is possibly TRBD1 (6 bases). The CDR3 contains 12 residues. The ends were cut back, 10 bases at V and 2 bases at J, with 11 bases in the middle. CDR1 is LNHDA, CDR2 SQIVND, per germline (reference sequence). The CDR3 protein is CATRDRNYGYTF. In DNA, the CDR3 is TGTGCCACAAGAGACAGGAACTATGGCTACACCTTC.

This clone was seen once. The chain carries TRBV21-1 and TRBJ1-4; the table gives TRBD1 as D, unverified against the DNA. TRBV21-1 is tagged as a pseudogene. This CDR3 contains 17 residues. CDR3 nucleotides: TGTGCCAGCAGCAAAGCGGGCAGGGGGGCAACTAATGAAAAACTGTTTTTT. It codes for CASSKAGRGATNEKLFF.

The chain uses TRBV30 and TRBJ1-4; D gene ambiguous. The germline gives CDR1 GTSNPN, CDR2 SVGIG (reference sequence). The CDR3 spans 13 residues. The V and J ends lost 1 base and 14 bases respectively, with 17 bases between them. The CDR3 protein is CAWSAQKEGRLFF. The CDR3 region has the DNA TGTGCCTGGAGTGCCCAAAAGGAGGGAAGGCTGTTTTTT.

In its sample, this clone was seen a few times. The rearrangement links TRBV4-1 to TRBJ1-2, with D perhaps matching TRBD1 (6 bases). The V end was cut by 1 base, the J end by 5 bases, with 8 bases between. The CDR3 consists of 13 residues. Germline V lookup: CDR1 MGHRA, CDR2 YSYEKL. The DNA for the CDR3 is TGCGCCAGCAGCCAAGCTCAGGGGTATGGCTACACCTTC. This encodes CASSQAQGYGYTF.

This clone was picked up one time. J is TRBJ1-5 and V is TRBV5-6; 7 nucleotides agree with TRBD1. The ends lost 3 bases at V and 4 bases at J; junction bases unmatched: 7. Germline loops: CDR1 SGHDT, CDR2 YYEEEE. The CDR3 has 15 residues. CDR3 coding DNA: TGTGCCAGCAGCTCGGGACAGTCCTTAAATCAGCCCCAGCATTTT. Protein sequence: CASSSGQSLNQPQHF.

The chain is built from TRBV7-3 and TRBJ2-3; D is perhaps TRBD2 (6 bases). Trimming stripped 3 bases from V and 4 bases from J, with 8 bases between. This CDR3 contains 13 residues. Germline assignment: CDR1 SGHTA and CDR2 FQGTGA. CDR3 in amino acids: CASSLGGADTQYF. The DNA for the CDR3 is TGTGCCAGCAGCTTGGGGGGTGCAGATACGCAGTATTTT.

The CDR3 here is CASSPTSGALETQYF. In nucleotides, the CDR3 is TGTGCCAGCAGTCCCACTAGCGGGGCCTTGGAGACCCAGTACTTC. This chain connects TRBV27 to TRBJ2-5; 10 bases align to TRBD2. V dropped 5 bases and J dropped 5; count of bases not matched to a gene: 8. Germline CDR1 reads MNHEY; CDR2 reads SMNVEV (reference sequence). The length of the CDR3 is 15 residues.

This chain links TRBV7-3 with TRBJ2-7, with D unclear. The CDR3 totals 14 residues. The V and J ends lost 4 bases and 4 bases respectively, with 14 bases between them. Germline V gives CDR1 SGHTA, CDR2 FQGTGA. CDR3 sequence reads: CASSSDKNHYEQYF. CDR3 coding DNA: TGTGCCAGCAGCTCTGACAAGAATCATTACGAGCAGTACTTC. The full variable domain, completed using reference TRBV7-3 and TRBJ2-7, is GAGVSQTPSNKVTEKGKYVELRCDPISGHTALYWYRQSLGQGPEFLIYFQGTGAADDSGLPNDRFFAVRPEGSVSTLKIQRTERGDSAVYLCASSSDKNHYEQYFGPGTRLTVT.